This T cell receptor (beta chain) was found in a study of shared T cell receptors in the human thymus. The CDR3 extends over 15 amino acids. Trimming left V 4 bases short and J 5 bases short, with 15 bases between. CDR1 and CDR2 (germline): LGHNA, YSLEER. The protocol was immunoSEQ multiplex PCR, while the TCRdb copy is restricted to in-frame clones and leaves out a portion. This table has roughly 660,000 clones, around 87% appearing once. The same sample was also used in a study of human thymus T cells. From that report: Resections obtained during corrective heart surgery supplied the thymus tissue.

This TCR was sampled from a boy in the first two years of life with a congenital heart defect. The sample taken for sequencing was thymocytes. This chain links TRBV4-3 with TRBJ2-1; D remains ambiguous. The CDR3 reads CASSPRSEKDNEQFF. CDR3 DNA sequence: TGCGCCAGCAGCCCCAGGTCGGAAAAAGACAATGAGCAGTTCTTC.